The text below deals with one T cell receptor beta chain. Measured with immunoSEQ multiplex PCR; TCRdb has only the in-frame clones, and not every one. The repertoire has about 170,000 clones, around four fifths of them found once; the top ten carry roughly 8.4%. The entry originates in a study of blood T cell repertoires in COVID-19. On the study more broadly: Sources were T cells, B-cell-depleted T cells, or PBMCs; the material itself was cDNA or gDNA.

The J segment lost 7 bases and the V segment lost 4 bases, leaving 1 base of the junction unmatched. Germline lookup yields CDR1 SGHNT and CDR2 YENEEA. The CDR3 totals 14 residues. This sequence originates from a woman older than 75 with COVID-19, enrolled during active disease. The chain uses TRBV11-3 and TRBJ2-1; TRBD2 matches at 13 bases. The sample taken for sequencing was peripheral blood. The CDR3 is CASSSGLAGNEQFF. CDR3 DNA: TGTGCCAGCAGCTCGGGACTAGCGGGAAATGAGCAGTTCTTC.